The sequence of this T cell receptor (beta chain) was determined in a study of metastatic and nonmetastatic thyroid tumors. Study at large: Repertoires from blood and tumor or nodule tissue of malignant and benign thyroid patients were compared.

General study findings and limits: In both blood and tumor samples, TCR beta diversity was reported significantly higher for malignant than benign nodules.

There were no patients who had received any treatment before thyroid surgery. This clone was recorded many times. Antigen specificity is unknown. The V gene's germline CDR1 is MDHEN and CDR2 SYDVKM. The CDR3 contains 13 residues. Trimming cost V 7 bases and J 6 bases, with 12 bases left between them. TCRdb called clones again from the PCR reads with MiXCR. The sample comprises more than 20,000 clones, roughly a quarter of which are singletons, and less than 15% rests with the top ten. This receptor was taken from a male donor with papillary thyroid cancer or a benign thyroid nodule (not recorded which). Some clones in this sample may be carry-over from other donors' samples. The source material was tumor tissue. V and J are TRBV28 and TRBJ2-2; D is unclear. The CDR3 is CASTTPRPGELFF. In DNA, the CDR3 is TGTGCCAGCACTACACCCCGACCCGGGGAGCTGTTTTTT. Supplemented by reference TRBV28 and TRBJ2-2, the full variable domain reads DVKVTQSSRYLVKRTGEKVFLECVQDMDHENMFWYRQDPGLGLRLIYFSYDVKMKEKGDIPEGYSVSREKKERFSLILESASTNQTSMYLCASTTPRPGELFFGEGSRLTVL.